These 27 T cell receptor beta chains were all obtained from the same sample, sequenced in a study of glioma-infiltrating T cells. Using RNA template, CDR3s of TCR alpha and beta were amplified with iRepertoire arm-PCR. Via MiXCR, TCRdb re-called the multiplex PCR reads, giving one row per CDR3 protein. The sample carries roughly 190,000 distinct CDR3 sequences, about 31% recorded once. The source material was glioma tissue, nonneoplastic brain tissue, or PBMCs (not recorded which). These receptors were taken from a human donor with low-grade glioma or glioblastoma, undergoing nonglioma brain surgery, or in good health (not recorded which).

This chain connects TRBV29-1 to TRBJ2-1; no clear D. The CDR3 contains 12 residues. The germline CDR1 and CDR2 sequences are SQVTM and ANQGSEA. V was trimmed by 6 bases and J by 5 bases, leaving 11 bases between them. The CDR3 is CSVATSDNEQFF. The CDR3, as DNA: TGCAGCGTGGCCACTTCCGACAATGAGCAGTTCTTC.

This clonotype came up many times. V gene TRBV19 combines with J gene TRBJ1-5; D perhaps matches TRBD1 (5 bases). This CDR3 comprises 14 residues. CDR1 is LNHDA and CDR2 is SQIVND in the germline V gene (reference sequence). Trimming pared 1 base from V and 3 bases from J, leaving 7 bases between. CDR3: CASSIARDNQPQHF. CDR3 nucleotides: TGTGCCAGTAGTATAGCCAGGGACAATCAGCCCCAGCATTTT.

To note about this clonotype: This clone may be a read error of a much larger clone one base away. The V and J genes are TRBV19 and TRBJ1-5; no clear D gene. The CDR3 sequence is 13 residues long. Germline V gene sequence: CDR1 LNHDA, CDR2 SQIVND (reference sequence). Trimming left V 3 bases short and J 8 bases short, with 11 bases between. The CDR3 region is CASSIATDKPQHF. CDR3 in DNA: TGTGCCAGTAGTATCGCGACGGATAAGCCCCAGCATTTT.

The J gene is TRBJ2-7, the V gene TRBV10-3; TRBD2 matches 13 bases. Germline loops: CDR1 ENHRY, CDR2 SYGVKD. Trimming removed 0 bases from V and 4 bases from J; junction bases left unmatched: 6. This CDR3 has 17 residues. The CDR3 DNA reads as TGTGCCATCAGTGAGTCACCGGGACTAGCGGGACAATACGAGCAGTACTTC. It encodes CAISESPGLAGQYEQYF.

As regards this clonotype: The junction and the germline gene differ at one end; a read error may be behind it. V is TRBV29-1 and J is TRBJ2-1, with a tentative D call TRBD1 (6 bases). In germline, CDR1 is SQVTM, CDR2 ANQGSEA. The CDR3 has 10 residues. CDR3 protein: CSVLQGPQLF. In nucleotides, the CDR3 is TGCAGCGTACTGCAGGGGCCCCAGCTCTTC.

Ten or more counts support this clonotype. One junction end does not reproduce the germline sequence, and a read error may be involved. V and J are TRBV20-1 and TRBJ1-1, with a weak D call TRBD1 (5 bases). Germline V gene sequence: CDR1 DFQATT, CDR2 SNEGSKA (reference sequence). The CDR3 extends over 11 amino acids. This CDR3 reads CSARAGLLIHF. The CDR3 DNA follows: TGCAGTGCTAGGGCGGGGCTGCTAATTCACTTT.

A remark on this clonotype: One junction end disagrees with the germline gene, perhaps due to a read error. The CDR3 loop reads CASSPRTGERVNEQFF. The CDR3 nucleotides read TGTGCTAGCAGCCCCAGAACAGGGGAACGGGTCAATGAGCAGTTCTTC. The gene calls are TRBV7-7 and TRBJ2-1; 7 nucleotides align to TRBD1. The CDR3 is 16 residues long. Germline V CDR1 and CDR2: SSHAT, FNYEAQ (reference sequence). Filled out from reference TRBV7-7 and TRBJ2-1, the complete variable domain reads GAGVSQSPRYKVTKRGQDVTLRCDPISSHATLYWYQQALGQGPEFLTYFNYEAQPDKSGLPSDRFSAERPEGSISTLTIQRTEQRDSAMYRCASSPRTGERVNEQFFGPGTRLTVL.

This clonotype was counted many times. The V and J genes are TRBV3-1 and TRBJ2-5, with 9 bases that match TRBD1. The germline V gene has CDR1 LGHDT and CDR2 YNNKEL (reference sequence). V was pared by 4 bases and J by 1 base, with 4 bases of the junction left unmatched. CDR3 length: 15 residues. CDR3 loop: CASSPGTGIQETQYF. CDR3 coding DNA: TGTGCCAGCAGCCCAGGGACAGGGATCCAAGAGACCCAGTACTTC.

This clonotype has at least ten counts. CDR3 sequence: CASSWGPEQETQYF. The CDR3 DNA follows: TGTGCCAGCAGCTGGGGACCCGAACAAGAGACCCAGTACTTC. The chain has TRBV7-9 and TRBJ2-5; possibly TRBD1 or TRBD2 for D (5 bases each). The CDR3 is made up of 14 amino acids. V was pared by 4 bases and J by 2 bases, with 11 bases between. Germline lookup yields CDR1 SEHNR and CDR2 FQNEAQ (reference sequence).

This clonotype was observed many times. The chain uses TRBV7-2 and TRBJ2-3, with 7 nucleotides matching TRBD2. CDR1 and CDR2 from the germline V gene are SGHTA and FQGNSA. Losses at the gene ends were 2 bases for V and 1 base for J; bases not matched to a gene: 6. There are 16 residues in the CDR3. CDR3 in amino acids: CASSLFGLEGTDTQYF. CDR3 bases: TGTGCCAGCAGCTTATTCGGACTAGAGGGCACAGATACGCAGTATTTT.

At least ten counts were recorded for this clonotype. CDR3 nucleotides: TGCAGTGCTAGAGCCGGGGCCGGCTTTATGGGCACAGATACGCAGTATTTT. This gives the protein CSARAGAGFMGTDTQYF. V usage is TRBV20-1 and J usage is TRBJ2-3; D possibly uses TRBD1 or TRBD2 (5 bases each). The CDR3 totals 17 residues. Between the trimmed V and J ends, which lost 1 base and 1 base, there was a span of 18 bases. Germline V CDR1 and CDR2: DFQATT, SNEGSKA (reference sequence).

This clonotype was detected ten times or more. The chain links TRBV7-8 to TRBJ1-1; D ambiguous. Per germline, CDR1 SGHVS and CDR2 FQNEAQ. The ends were cut back, 2 bases at V and 4 bases at J, with 11 bases in the middle. The CDR3 totals 14 residues. CDR3 in DNA: TGTGCCAGCAGCTTACAACAGTTAAGCACTGAAGCTTTCTTT. Its protein product is CASSLQQLSTEAFF.

V is TRBV4-1 and J is TRBJ1-2, with no clear D. The V and J ends lost 7 bases and 8 bases respectively, with 23 bases between them. The CDR3 is made up of 15 amino acids. Germline V gene lookup returns CDR1 MGHRA and CDR2 YSYEKL. CDR3 in DNA: TGCGCCAGCATCCAGTCGGCAACACCGGGGTTGGGCTACACCTTC. This sequence encodes CASIQSATPGLGYTF.

In its sample, this clonotype was seen many times. This chain connects TRBV6-1 to TRBJ1-1, with D perhaps TRBD1 (6 bases). Germline loops: CDR1 MNHNS, CDR2 SASEGT. Trimming stripped 5 bases from V and 1 base from J, with 8 bases between. This CDR3 has 13 amino acids. The CDR3 loop is CASSRGRNTEAFF. The CDR3 coding sequence is TGTGCCAGCAGTCGGGGGCGGAACACTGAAGCTTTCTTT.

This clonotype was counted ten times or more. The rearrangement uses TRBV7-8 and TRBJ2-1, with TRBD2 identical over 14 bases. V was pared by 5 bases and J by 7 bases, with 10 bases of the junction left unmatched. CDR3 size: 17 residues. CDR1 and CDR2 from the germline V gene are SGHVS and FQNEAQ. The CDR3: CASSQGLAGGSGNEQFF. The CDR3 DNA follows: TGTGCCAGCAGCCAAGGACTAGCGGGAGGTTCAGGGAATGAGCAGTTCTTC.

The rearrangement uses TRBV4-1 and TRBJ1-5; D unresolved. This CDR3 has 15 amino acids. V was clipped by 4 bases and J by 7 bases, with 17 bases between them. Germline CDR1 and CDR2: MGHRA and YSYEKL. The CDR3 DNA follows: TGCGCCAGCAGCCCCCAATACGGTGAGTGGCAGCCCCAGCATTTT. This encodes CASSPQYGEWQPQHF.

This clonotype turned up a few times. The chain couples TRBV4-1 to TRBJ1-2, with D tentatively TRBD1 (6 bases). The germline V and J ends were trimmed by 7 bases and 3 bases, with 18 bases remaining between them. Per germline, CDR1 MGHRA and CDR2 YSYEKL. This CDR3 comprises 15 residues. CDR3 in amino acids: CASKSPGTRDYGYTF. In DNA, the CDR3 is TGCGCCAGCAAAAGCCCCGGGACACGGGACTATGGCTACACCTTC.

This clonotype was found many times. The chain has TRBV7-2 and TRBJ2-7; TRBD2 matches at 9 bases. V shed 2 bases, J shed 0 bases, and the junction held 11 bases outside the gene matches. CDR1 is SGHTA and CDR2 is FQGNSA in the germline V gene. This CDR3 comprises 18 residues. The CDR3 spells CASSLSDWAGGSSYEQYF. In DNA, the CDR3 is TGTGCCAGCAGCTTATCGGATTGGGCGGGAGGGAGCTCCTACGAGCAGTACTTC.

In this sample, this clonotype turned up a few times. V gene TRBV4-1 combines with J gene TRBJ1-1, with D tentatively TRBD1 (5 bases). CDR3 size: 15 residues. V lost 3 bases and J lost 3, with 14 bases in between. CDR1 is MGHRA, CDR2 YSYEKL, per germline. For the CDR3, the DNA is TGCGCCAGCAGCCACGGTACAGAGGGGTACACTGAAGCTTTCTTT. Its protein is CASSHGTEGYTEAFF.

This clonotype has more than one count but fewer than ten. V usage is TRBV4-3 and J usage is TRBJ1-4; 8 bases align to TRBD1. After removal of 0 bases from V and 8 bases from J, the junction contained 8 bases not matched to a gene. Germline-derived CDR1 and CDR2 are LGHNA and YSLEER. The CDR3 sequence is 16 residues long. The CDR3 sequence is CASSQEAGGVGEKLFF. CDR3 nucleotides: TGCGCCAGCAGCCAAGAAGCAGGGGGCGTAGGAGAAAAACTGTTTTTT.

This clonotype was seen ten or more times. The genes are TRBV7-2 and TRBJ2-6; weak D call: TRBD2 (6 bases). From germline, CDR1 is SGHTA and CDR2 FQGNSA. V was pared by 0 bases and J by 1 base, with 10 bases between. The CDR3 extends over 17 amino acids. The CDR3 region is CASSLAWRVSGANVLTF. CDR3 nucleotides: TGTGCCAGCAGCTTAGCGTGGAGGGTGTCTGGGGCCAACGTCCTGACTTTC. The complete variable domain, with remaining parts taken from reference TRBV7-2 and TRBJ2-6, reads GAGVSQSPSNKVTEKGKDVELRCDPISGHTALYWYRQSLGQGLEFLIYFQGNSAPDKSGLPSDRFSAERTGGSVSTLTIQRTQQEDSAVYLCASSLAWRVSGANVLTFGAGSRLTVL.

In its sample, this clonotype was seen many times. This chain links TRBV7-2 with TRBJ2-7; 10 positions agree with TRBD2. The V and J ends lost 3 bases and 0 bases, in that order; junction bases with no gene match: 5. The CDR3 has 16 amino acids. CDR1 and CDR2 from the germline V gene are SGHTA and FQGNSA. The CDR3 region has the DNA TGTGCCAGCAGCTTGCAAGTAGCGGGAGGCTCCTACGAGCAGTACTTC. Its protein product is CASSLQVAGGSYEQYF.

The chain joins TRBV12-5 to TRBJ2-1; D is ambiguous. V was pared by 5 bases and J by 9 bases, with 14 bases between. The CDR3 length is 13 residues. Germline CDR1 reads LGHNT; CDR2 reads FRNRAP. CDR3 nucleotides: TGTGCTAGTGGTATCTTTCTGAACGCTGAGCAGTTCTTC. It specifies CASGIFLNAEQFF.

In regard to this clonotype: This may arise from a read error, as a much more abundant clone is one base away. The CDR3 spells CSVREGVF. The CDR3 DNA reads as TGCAGCGTTCGTGAGGGGGTCTTC. This chain connects TRBV29-1 to TRBJ2-1; D may be TRBD1 (6 bases). CDR3 length: 8 residues. CDR1 is SQVTM, CDR2 ANQGSEA, per germline.

Comment on this clonotype: This may be a read error, as it is one base from a much larger clone. The chain has TRBV3-1 and TRBJ1-6, with D uncertain. CDR1 LGHDT and CDR2 YNNKEL come from the germline V gene (reference sequence). The V gene lost 2 bases and the J gene lost 5 bases, with 10 bases spanning the gap. CDR3 length: 15 amino acids. CDR3 in amino acids: CASSQWRTDNSPLHF. In DNA form, the CDR3 reads TGTGCCAGCAGCCAATGGAGGACCGATAATTCACCCCTCCACTTT.

This clonotype was detected many times. The chain links TRBV18 to TRBJ1-1; D may be TRBD1 (6 bases). V was cut by 8 bases and J by 1 base, with 11 bases left in between. There are 13 residues in the CDR3. Germline V CDR1 and CDR2: KGHSH, LQKENI. The CDR3 sequence: CASSPTGNTEAFF. In DNA, the CDR3 is TGTGCCAGCAGCCCGACAGGGAACACTGAAGCTTTCTTT.

This clonotype is a singleton in its sample. A much larger clonotype is one base distant, so this may be a read error. The genes are TRBV27 and TRBJ2-5; D unclear. CDR1 and CDR2 from the germline V gene are MNHEY and SMNVEV (reference sequence). The CDR3 loop spans 12 amino acids. The CDR3 nucleotides are TGTGCCACCAGTGATTCCAGAGAGACCAAGTACTTC. Its translation is CATSDSRETKYF.